The clone carrying this TCR gamma chain appeared many times. The antigen remains undetermined. TCRdb's listed protein matches a much larger clone and diverges from this DNA's translation at residue 11, likely through a read error; the protein shown comes from the DNA. The record originates from a study of γδ T cells in repeated Plasmodium falciparum infection. The wider study: Samples were taken at baseline, before some infections, and 21 days after each. Study outcomes and limitations: In Vdelta2-negative, largely Vdelta1+, gammadelta repertoires, repeated controlled infections appeared to drive clonal selection waves. Vgamma9/Vdelta2+ T cells showed a stable polyclonal repertoire with shared TCRgamma sequences.

Germline CDR1 reads GITISATS; CDR2 reads ISYDGTV (reference sequence). This CDR3 has 15 amino acids. TCRdb repeated clone calling on the multiplex PCR reads with CATT. The profile shows 12,000 to 15,000 gamma-chain clones, about 1.5% of them singletons. Flow sorting of PBMC yielded separate Vgamma9/Vdelta2+ and Vdelta2-negative gammadelta T cell populations for bulk repertoire analysis. Material for sequencing was gamma-delta T cells from blood. This TCR came from a pool of human donors (malaria-infected and uninfected, not separated). The chain has TRGV9 and TRGJP. The CDR3 region has the DNA TGTGCCTTGTGGGCGACTGAGTTGGGCAAAGAAATCAAGGTATTT. Amino acids: CALWATELGKEIKVF.